This TCR beta chain is from a study of OX40 agonist ivuxolimab in advanced cancers. Turning to the overall study: The costimulatory receptor OX40 (CD134) was targeted by ivuxolimab, a fully human IgG2 agonistic monoclonal antibody. Intravenous ivuxolimab was administered to patients every 2 weeks at six dose levels: 0.01, 0.1, 0.3, 1.5, 3 and 10 mg/kg. Among the roughly 50 dose-escalation patients, 19 had hepatocellular carcinoma, 15 or so melanoma, 9 renal cell carcinoma and 9 head and neck cancer. The dose-escalation cohort was almost 85% male with a mean age of about 58 years, ranging from roughly 20 to 80. Patients were allowed to have had prior anti-PD-1, anti-PD-L1 or anti-CTLA-4 therapy, and approximately 40% of the dose-escalation patients had been treated with checkpoint inhibitors. Partial responses occurred in three dose-escalation patients: two with cutaneous melanoma and one with hepatocellular carcinoma. Peripheral TCRbeta sequencing aimed to test whether ivuxolimab altered TCR sequence diversity and caused clonal T-cell expansion. The monotherapy dose-escalation portion (N ≈ 52 patients) of the phase I ivuxolimab trial is reported in the paper.

Cut back by 0 bases and 6 bases, the V and J ends lie 8 bases apart. The CDR3 goes from the cysteine to the phenylalanine over 13 residues. CDR3 DNA is the only sequence kept; it has 39 bases, read in frame from the first base. CDR1 and CDR2, looked up from the germline V gene, are ENHRY and SYGVKD. Findings and caveats that apply to the study as a whole: Low levels of normalized T-cell clonal expansion were also seen in some patients who did not respond. At doses of 0.1 to 3.0 mg/kg, clonal expansion of both CD4+ and CD8+ T cells in blood was seen between baseline and week 6. Which antigens the clonally expanded peripheral T cells were specific for was not determined. On average, CD8+ T cells showed more expanded clones than CD4+ T cells after ivuxolimab. In the 0.1-3.0 mg/kg groups, partial responders had among the lowest normalized peripheral clonal expansion, particularly in CD8+ T cells.

Patients with a history of autoimmune disease or receiving systemic immunosuppression were excluded from the trial. Peripheral blood for TCR sequencing was collected from all dose cohorts at baseline, on cycle 4 day 1, and on cycle 7 day 1. Samples were obtained from an open-label, multicenter, first-in-human phase I dose-escalation trial of ivuxolimab. Adults with locally advanced or metastatic melanoma, renal cell carcinoma, hepatocellular carcinoma or head and neck squamous cell carcinoma were enrolled in the trial. CD4+ and CD8+ T cells were sorted separately from peripheral blood before TCR sequencing. To sequence the TCRbeta CDR3 region, genomic DNA was isolated from the sorted cells. TCRbeta CDR3 regions were sequenced using the immunoSEQ Assay. What TCRdb holds here is the immuneACCESS table cut down to in-frame rearrangements. Part of the clones is not present; checked against another copy, under half of the missing clones reflect an unresolved V gene, and the others are unexplained. This sample lists tens of thousands of clones; 80% to 85% were detected once. The ten most abundant clones make up around 2.9% of the sample.

Turning to this clone: No antigen is known for it. Within one base of it there is no much larger clone, and no base qualities were kept.

Sample: CD4+ or CD8+ T cells sorted from blood, taken in a trial of the OX40 agonist ivuxolimab. The sequence came from an adult with an advanced solid tumor such as melanoma, head and neck, liver or kidney cancer. The V and J segments used are TRBV10-3 and TRBJ1-1; TRBD1 is perhaps the D gene, given 6 matching bases. The sequenced DNA: TGTGCCATCAGTGAGTCGGGGGGCCCTGAAGCTTTCTTT. Its protein product is CAISESGGPEAFF.